The TCR beta chain under discussion was sequenced for a study of beta chain features in type 1 diabetes. Study-level information: Examination covered under 110 million sorted cells spanning all samples.

On this clone itself: No antigen is known for it.

The whole isolated RNA underwent reverse transcription, so sequencing captured expressed TCRB transcripts. Assay used: immunoSEQ multiplex PCR; TCRdb lists only in-frame clones, some missing. The sample yields 500,000 to 850,000 clones, roughly an eighth seen once. General study results and limits: Comparison showed that naive, central memory and Treg TCRB repertoires appeared more similar among patients than among healthy donors. VDJ junctions from type 1 diabetes patients carried fewer insertions and larger deletions. Possibly, sequencing cDNA over-represented cells that had high TCR expression levels. TCRB CDR3s from Type 1 diabetes patients were moderately but significantly shorter in all four CD4+ subsets.

Germline-derived CDR1 and CDR2 are LGHNA and YNFKEQ. Trimming cost V 4 bases and J 2 bases, with 14 bases left between them. The CDR3 is made up of 15 amino acids. Sequenced sample: naive CD4+ T cells from blood. This receptor was identified in a man aged 18 to 30 with type 1 diabetes. The chain recombines TRBV4-2 with TRBJ1-1, with D possibly being TRBD1 (5 bases). The CDR3 sequence: CASSPPGTENTEAFF. CDR3 in DNA: TGTGCCAGCAGCCCCCCCGGGACCGAAAACACTGAAGCTTTCTTT.